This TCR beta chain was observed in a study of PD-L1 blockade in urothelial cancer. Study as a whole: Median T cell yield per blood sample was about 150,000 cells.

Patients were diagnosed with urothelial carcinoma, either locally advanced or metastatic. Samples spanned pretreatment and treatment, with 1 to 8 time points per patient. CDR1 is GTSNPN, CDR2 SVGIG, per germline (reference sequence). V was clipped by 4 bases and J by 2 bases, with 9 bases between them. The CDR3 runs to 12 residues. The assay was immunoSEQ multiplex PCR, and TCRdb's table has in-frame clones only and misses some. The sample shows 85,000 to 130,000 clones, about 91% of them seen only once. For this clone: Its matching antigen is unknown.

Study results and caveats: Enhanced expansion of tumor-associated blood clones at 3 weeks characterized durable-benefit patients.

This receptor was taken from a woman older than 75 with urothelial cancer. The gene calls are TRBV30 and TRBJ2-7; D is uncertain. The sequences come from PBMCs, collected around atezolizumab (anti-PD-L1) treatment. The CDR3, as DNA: TGTGCCTGGAATACAGTTACCTACGAGCAGTACTTC. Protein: CAWNTVTYEQYF.